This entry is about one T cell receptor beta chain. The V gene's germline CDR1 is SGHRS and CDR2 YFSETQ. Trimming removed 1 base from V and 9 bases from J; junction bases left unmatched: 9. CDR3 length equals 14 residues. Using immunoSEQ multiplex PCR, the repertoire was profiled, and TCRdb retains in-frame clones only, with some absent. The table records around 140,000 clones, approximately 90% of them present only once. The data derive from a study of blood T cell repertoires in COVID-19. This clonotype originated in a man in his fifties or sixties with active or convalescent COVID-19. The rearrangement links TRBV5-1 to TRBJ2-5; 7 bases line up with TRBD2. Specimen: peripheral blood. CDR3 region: CASSLSAGTGAQYF. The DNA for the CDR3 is TGCGCCAGCAGCTTGTCAGCGGGAACTGGGGCCCAGTACTTC.